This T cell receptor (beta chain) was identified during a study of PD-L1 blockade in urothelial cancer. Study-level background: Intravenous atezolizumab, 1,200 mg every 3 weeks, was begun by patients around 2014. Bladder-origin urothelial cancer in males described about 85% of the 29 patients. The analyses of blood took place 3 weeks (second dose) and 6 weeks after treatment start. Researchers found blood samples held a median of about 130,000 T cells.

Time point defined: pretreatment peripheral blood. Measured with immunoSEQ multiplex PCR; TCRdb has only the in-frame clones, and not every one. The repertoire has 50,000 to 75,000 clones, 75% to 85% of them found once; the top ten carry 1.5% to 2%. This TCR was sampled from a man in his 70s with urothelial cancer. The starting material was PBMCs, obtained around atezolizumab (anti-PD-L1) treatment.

In DNA form, the CDR3 reads TGTGCCAGCAGTGTCGACAGCCGTGGCGCAGATACGCAGTATTTT. Encoded protein: CASSVDSRGADTQYF. V gene TRBV6-4 combines with J gene TRBJ2-3; possible D gene TRBD1, 5 bases. This CDR3 has 15 residues. The V gene lost 4 bases and the J gene lost 4 bases, with 15 bases spanning the gap. Germline loops: CDR1 MRHNA, CDR2 SNTAGT.